This T cell receptor (beta chain) was documented in a study of blood T cell repertoires in COVID-19. Across the whole study: The United States, Italy and Spain supplied acute and convalescent COVID-19 samples. PBMCs, B-cell-depleted T cells, or T cells provided the cDNA or gDNA that made up the material.

Methods used by the authors: Cell counts per sample came from amplifying reference gene primers. This table comes from immunoSEQ multiplex PCR, and its TCRdb copy is limited to in-frame clones, with some not included. V, J and clone size were drawn from that table, and D and trimming were deduced from the DNA. The data hold around 70,000 clones, with just over 85% observed a single time. The CDR3 loop spans 14 amino acids. Deletions cut 2 bases from V and 10 bases from J, with 12 bases between. Germline assignment: CDR1 MNHEY and CDR2 SMNVEV (reference sequence). The TCR comes from a man aged 50-59 years with acute or convalescent COVID-19. What was sequenced was peripheral blood. This rearrangement joins TRBV27 to TRBJ1-6, with D possibly matching TRBD1 (5 bases). CDR3: CASSLGVPGSPLHF. Written as DNA, the CDR3 is TGTGCCAGCAGTTTAGGGGTTCCAGGGTCACCCCTCCACTTT.